This T cell receptor (beta chain) was identified in a study of T cells in Graves' hyperthyroidism and ophthalmopathy. This CDR3 comprises 22 residues. CDR1 and CDR2 (germline): PRHDT, FYEKMQ (reference sequence). Trimming took 5 bases from V and 9 from J; bases not matched to a gene: 27. Patients aged 18 to 65 with hyperthyroidism were newly diagnosed, with duration under 2 months. The source material, RNA transcripts, was used to amplify TCR beta CDR3 regions. Primed by the HTBI set, a first-round RT-PCR was run on the TCR CDR3. Using its own MiXCR run on the multiplex PCR reads, TCRdb lists one record per CDR3 protein. The sample has fewer than 700,000 distinct CDR3 sequences, 15% to 20% seen once; the top ten hold over 3.5%.

This receptor was taken from a woman aged 25 to 45 with Graves' hyperthyroidism. Sequencing used blood. V usage is TRBV13 and J usage is TRBJ2-1; 14 nucleotides match TRBD2. CDR3 coding DNA: TGTGCCAGCAGCGCCGGGGACAGCCCGACTAGCGGGAGGGGTCCCATCCCTTTTGAGCAGTTCTTC. Translated, it gives CASSAGDSPTSGRGPIPFEQFF.